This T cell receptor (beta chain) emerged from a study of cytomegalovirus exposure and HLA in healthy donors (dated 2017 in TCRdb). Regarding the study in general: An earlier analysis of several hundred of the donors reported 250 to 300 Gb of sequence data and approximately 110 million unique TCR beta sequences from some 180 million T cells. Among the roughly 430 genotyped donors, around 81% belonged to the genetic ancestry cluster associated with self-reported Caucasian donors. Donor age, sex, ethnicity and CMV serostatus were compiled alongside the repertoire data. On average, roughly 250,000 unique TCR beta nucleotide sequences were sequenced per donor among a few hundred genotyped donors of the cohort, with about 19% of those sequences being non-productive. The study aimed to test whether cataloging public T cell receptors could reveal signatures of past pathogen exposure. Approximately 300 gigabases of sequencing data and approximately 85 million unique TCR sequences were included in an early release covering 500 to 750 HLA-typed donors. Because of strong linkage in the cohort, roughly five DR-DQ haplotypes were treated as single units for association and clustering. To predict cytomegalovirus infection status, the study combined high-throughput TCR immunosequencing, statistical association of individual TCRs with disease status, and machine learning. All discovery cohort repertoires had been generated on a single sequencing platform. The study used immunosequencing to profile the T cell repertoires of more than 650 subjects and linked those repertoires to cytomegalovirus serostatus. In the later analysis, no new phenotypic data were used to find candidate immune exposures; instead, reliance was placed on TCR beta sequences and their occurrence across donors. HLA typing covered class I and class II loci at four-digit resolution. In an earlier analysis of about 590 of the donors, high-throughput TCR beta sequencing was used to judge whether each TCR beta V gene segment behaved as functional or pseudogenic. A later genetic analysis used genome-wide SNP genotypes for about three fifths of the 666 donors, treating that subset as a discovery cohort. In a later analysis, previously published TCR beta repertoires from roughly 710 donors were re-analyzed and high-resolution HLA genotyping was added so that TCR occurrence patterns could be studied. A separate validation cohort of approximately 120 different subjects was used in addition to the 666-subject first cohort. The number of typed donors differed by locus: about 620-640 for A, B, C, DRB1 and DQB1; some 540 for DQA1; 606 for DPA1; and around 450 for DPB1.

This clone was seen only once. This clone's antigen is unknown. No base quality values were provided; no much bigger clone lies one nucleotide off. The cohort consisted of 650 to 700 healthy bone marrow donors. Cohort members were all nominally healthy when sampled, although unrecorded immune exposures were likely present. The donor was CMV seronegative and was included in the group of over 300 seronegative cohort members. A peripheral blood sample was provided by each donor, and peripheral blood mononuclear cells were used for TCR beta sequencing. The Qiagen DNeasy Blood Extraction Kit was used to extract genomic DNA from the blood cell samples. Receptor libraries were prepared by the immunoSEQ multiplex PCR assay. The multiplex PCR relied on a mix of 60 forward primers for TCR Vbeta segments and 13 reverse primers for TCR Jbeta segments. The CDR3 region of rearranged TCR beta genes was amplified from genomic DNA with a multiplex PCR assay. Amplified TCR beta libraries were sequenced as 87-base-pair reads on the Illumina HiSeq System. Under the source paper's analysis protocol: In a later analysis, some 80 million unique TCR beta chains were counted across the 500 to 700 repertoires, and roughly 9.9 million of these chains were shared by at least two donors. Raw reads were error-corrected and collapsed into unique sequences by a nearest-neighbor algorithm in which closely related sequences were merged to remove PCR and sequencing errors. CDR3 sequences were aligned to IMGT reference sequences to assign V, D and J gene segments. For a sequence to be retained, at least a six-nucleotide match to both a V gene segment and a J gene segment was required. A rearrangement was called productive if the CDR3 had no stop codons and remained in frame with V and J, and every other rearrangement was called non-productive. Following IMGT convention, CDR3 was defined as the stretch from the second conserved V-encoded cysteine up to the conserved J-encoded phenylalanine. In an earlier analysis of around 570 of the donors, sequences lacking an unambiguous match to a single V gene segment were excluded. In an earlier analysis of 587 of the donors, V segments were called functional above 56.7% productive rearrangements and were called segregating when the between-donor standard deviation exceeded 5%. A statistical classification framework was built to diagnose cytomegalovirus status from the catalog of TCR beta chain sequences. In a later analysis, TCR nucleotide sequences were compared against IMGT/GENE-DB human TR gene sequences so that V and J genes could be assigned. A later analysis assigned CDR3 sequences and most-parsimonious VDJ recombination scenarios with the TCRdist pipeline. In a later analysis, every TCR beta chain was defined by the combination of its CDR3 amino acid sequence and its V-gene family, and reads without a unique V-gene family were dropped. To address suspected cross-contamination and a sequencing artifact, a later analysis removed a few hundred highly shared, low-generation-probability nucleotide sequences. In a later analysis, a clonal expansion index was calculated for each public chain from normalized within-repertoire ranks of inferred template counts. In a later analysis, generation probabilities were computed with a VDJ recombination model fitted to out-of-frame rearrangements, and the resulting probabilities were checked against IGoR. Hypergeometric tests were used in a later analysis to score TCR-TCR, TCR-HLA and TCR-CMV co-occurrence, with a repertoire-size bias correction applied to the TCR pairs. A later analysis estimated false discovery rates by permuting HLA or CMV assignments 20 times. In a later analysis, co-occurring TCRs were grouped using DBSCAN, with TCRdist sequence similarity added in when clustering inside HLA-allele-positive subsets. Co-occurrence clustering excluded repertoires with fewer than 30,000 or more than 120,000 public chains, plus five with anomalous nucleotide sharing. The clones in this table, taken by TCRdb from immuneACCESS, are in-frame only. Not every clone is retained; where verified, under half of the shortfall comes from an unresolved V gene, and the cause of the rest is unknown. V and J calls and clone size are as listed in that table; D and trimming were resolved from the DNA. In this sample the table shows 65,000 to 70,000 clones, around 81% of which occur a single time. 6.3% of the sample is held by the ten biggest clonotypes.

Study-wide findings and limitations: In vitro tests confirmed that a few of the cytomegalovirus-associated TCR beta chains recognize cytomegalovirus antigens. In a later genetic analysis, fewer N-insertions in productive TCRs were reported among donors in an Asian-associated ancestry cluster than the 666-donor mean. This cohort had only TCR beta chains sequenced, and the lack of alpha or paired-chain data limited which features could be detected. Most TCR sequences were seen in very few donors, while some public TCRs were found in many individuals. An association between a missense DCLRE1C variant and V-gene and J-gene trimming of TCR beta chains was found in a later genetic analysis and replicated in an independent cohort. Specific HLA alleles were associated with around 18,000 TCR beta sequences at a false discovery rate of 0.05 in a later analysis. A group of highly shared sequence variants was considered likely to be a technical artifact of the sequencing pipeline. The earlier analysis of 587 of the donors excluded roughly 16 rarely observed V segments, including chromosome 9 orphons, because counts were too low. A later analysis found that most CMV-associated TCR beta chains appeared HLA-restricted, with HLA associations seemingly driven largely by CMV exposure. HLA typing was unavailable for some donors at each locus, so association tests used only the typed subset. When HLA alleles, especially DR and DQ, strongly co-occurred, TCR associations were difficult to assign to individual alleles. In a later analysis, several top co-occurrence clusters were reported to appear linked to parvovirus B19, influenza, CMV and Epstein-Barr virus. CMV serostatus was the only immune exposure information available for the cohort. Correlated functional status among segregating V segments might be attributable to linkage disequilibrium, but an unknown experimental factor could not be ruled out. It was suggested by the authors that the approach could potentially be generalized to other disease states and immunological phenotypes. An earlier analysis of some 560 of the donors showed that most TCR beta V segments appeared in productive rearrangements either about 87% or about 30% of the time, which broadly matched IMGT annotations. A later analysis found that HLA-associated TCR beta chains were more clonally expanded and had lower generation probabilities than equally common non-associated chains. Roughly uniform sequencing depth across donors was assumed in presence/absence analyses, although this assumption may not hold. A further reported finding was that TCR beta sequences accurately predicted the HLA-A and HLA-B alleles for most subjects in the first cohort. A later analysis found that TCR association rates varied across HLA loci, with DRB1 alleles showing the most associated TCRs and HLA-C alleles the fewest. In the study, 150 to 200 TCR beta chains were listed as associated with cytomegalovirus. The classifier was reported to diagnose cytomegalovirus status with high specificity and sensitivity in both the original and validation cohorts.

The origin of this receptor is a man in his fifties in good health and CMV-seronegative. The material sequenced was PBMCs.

The CDR3 reads CASNPGVVPDTQYF. The DNA reads TGTGCCAGCAACCCCGGGGTAGTCCCAGATACGCAGTATTTT. This chain joins TRBV27 to TRBJ2-3; a tentative D match to TRBD2 spans 5 bases. CDR1 and CDR2 are read off the germline V gene (reference sequence) as MNHEY and SMNVEV. From cysteine to phenylalanine, the CDR3 is 14 amino acids long. Just CDR3 DNA is preserved here, 42 bases in frame from base 1. The trim is 7 bases for V and 4 bases for J, with a gap of 15 bases between the germline ends.